The 27 T cell receptor beta chains presented below share a single source sample, sequenced in a study of blood T cells in healthy people across ages. A second PCR, run for about 7 to 12 cycles, used a sample-barcoded 5' primer plus a J-beta primer mix. TCRdb used MiXCR to reprocess the 5' RACE reads, holding one entry per CDR3 protein. The sample yields around 1,000,000 distinct CDR3 sequences, 30% to 40% seen once. The sample was blood. These receptors were obtained from a man between 18 and 29 years old in good health.

This clonotype was seen a few times. V usage is TRBV6-5 and J usage is TRBJ2-2; 10 positions match TRBD2. The length of the CDR3 is 15 residues. Losses at the gene ends were 6 bases for V and 2 bases for J; bases not matched to a gene: 3. Germline-derived CDR1 and CDR2 are MNHEY and SVGAGI. The CDR3 is CASRVAGGNTGELFF. For the CDR3, the DNA is TGTGCCAGCAGGGTAGCGGGGGGAAACACCGGGGAGCTGTTTTTT.

Many counts were recorded for this clonotype. The chain recombines TRBV18 with TRBJ2-1; D uncertain. Trimming pared 6 bases from V and 2 bases from J, leaving 8 bases between. CDR3 length: 13 amino acids. CDR1 is KGHSH, CDR2 LQKENI, per germline. The CDR3 sequence is CASSPGAYNEQFF. CDR3 sequence (DNA): TGTGCCAGCTCTCCCGGTGCCTACAATGAGCAGTTCTTC.

The DNA for the CDR3 is TGTGCCAGCAGTTTAGAGCCGGGACAGTACGATGAGCAGTTCTTC. Translation gives CASSLEPGQYDEQFF. V and J are TRBV28 and TRBJ2-1; 7 nucleotides match TRBD1. The V and J ends lost 2 bases and 8 bases, in that order; junction bases with no gene match: 9. CDR1 is MDHEN and CDR2 is SYDVKM in the germline V gene. The CDR3 loop spans 15 amino acids. Drawing the rest from reference TRBV28 and TRBJ2-1, the complete variable domain is DVKVTQSSRYLVKRTGEKVFLECVQDMDHENMFWYRQDPGLGLRLIYFSYDVKMKEKGDIPEGYSVSREKKERFSLILESASTNQTSMYLCASSLEPGQYDEQFFGPGTRLTVL.

The chain has TRBV20-1 and TRBJ2-5, with TRBD1 matching 11 bases. After removal of 7 bases from V and 5 bases from J, the junction contained 3 bases not matched to a gene. Germline V gene lookup returns CDR1 DFQATT and CDR2 SNEGSKA (reference sequence). The CDR3 length is 12 residues. The CDR3 DNA is TGCAGTGGGACAGGGGGCATTGAGACCCAGTACTTC. Translated: CSGTGGIETQYF.

This clonotype has more than one count but fewer than ten. The chain employs TRBV28 and TRBJ2-1, with D perhaps assigned TRBD1 or TRBD2 (6 bases each). TRBJ2-7 matches the DNA end more closely, so the J call is doubtful. This CDR3 spans 15 amino acids. Germline CDR1 MDHEN, CDR2 SYDVKM. This CDR3 reads CASSLLGGSYNEQYF. The CDR3 DNA sequence: TGTGCCAGCAGTTTACTGGGGGGCTCCTACAATGAGCAGTACTTC.

This chain connects TRBV7-9 to TRBJ1-1; D ambiguous. The V and J ends lost 1 base and 7 bases respectively, with 7 bases between them. CDR1 is SEHNR, CDR2 FQNEAQ, per germline (reference sequence). The CDR3 covers 12 residues. DNA of the CDR3: TGTGCCAGCAGCTTAGAGGCCGTTGAAGCTTTCTTT. Residues: CASSLEAVEAFF.

The chain carries TRBV12-3 or TRBV12-4 and TRBJ2-2, with 9 nucleotides matching TRBD1. This CDR3 is 14 amino acids long. V trimming: 6 bases; J trimming: 5 bases; junction bases outside the gene matches: 4. DNA of the CDR3: TGTGCCAGCAGACGGGACAGGGAAACCGGGGAGCTGTTTTTT. Amino acids: CASRRDRETGELFF.

The chain joins TRBV12-3 or TRBV12-4 to TRBJ1-1, with 7 bases aligning to TRBD1. With 5 bases clipped from V and 3 bases from J, the junction kept 6 bases outside the gene matches. The CDR3 covers 14 residues. The CDR3 reads CASSTTGIHTEAFF. CDR3 coding DNA: TGTGCCAGCAGTACGACAGGGATACACACTGAAGCTTTCTTT.

This chain joins TRBV9 and TRBJ1-6; D is unclear. This CDR3 region has 15 residues. Trimming took off 2 bases at V and 6 bases at J, with 12 bases between the two ends. Germline CDR1 SGDLS, CDR2 YYNGEE. The CDR3 nucleotides read TGTGCCAGCAGCGTGGGCCAGGCCTTTAATTCACCCCTCCACTTT. This gives the protein CASSVGQAFNSPLHF.

CDR3 DNA sequence: TGTGCCAGCAGCTCTTATGGGGGCGGCTACACCTTC. This encodes CASSSYGGGYTF. The chain is built from TRBV7-2 and TRBJ1-2, with a weak D call TRBD1 (6 bases). Germline loops: CDR1 SGHTA, CDR2 FQGNSA. The CDR3 runs 12 residues. V lost 4 bases and J 8 bases, leaving 11 bases between the germline ends.

This clonotype was counted only a few times. The rearrangement joins TRBV6-2 or TRBV6-3 to TRBJ1-2; D remains unclear. V was pared by 2 bases and J by 3 bases, with 13 bases between. The CDR3 consists of 15 residues. CDR1 is MNHEY and CDR2 is SVGEGT in the germline V gene. CDR3 DNA sequence: TGTGCCAGCAGTTACGATAGGGATAGAGACTATGGCTACACCTTC. Translating it yields CASSYDRDRDYGYTF.

This chain joins TRBV12-3 or TRBV12-4 and TRBJ1-2; 9 bases are a match to TRBD1. The CDR3 runs to 15 residues. The trim removed 7 bases at V and 3 bases at J, leaving 9 bases unmatched. This CDR3 is CASNLGTGRDYGYTF. The CDR3 coding sequence is TGTGCCAGCAACCTTGGGACAGGGAGGGACTATGGCTACACCTTC.

This sequence joins TRBV20-1 and TRBJ1-5, with 7 bases lining up with TRBD1. Per the germline V gene, CDR1 is DFQATT and CDR2 is SNEGSKA (reference sequence). The CDR3 has 13 amino acids. The CDR3 here is CSTRTGTNQPQHF. In DNA form, the CDR3 reads TGCAGCACTAGGACAGGCACAAATCAGCCCCAGCATTTT.

The V and J genes are TRBV29-1 and TRBJ1-5; D call uncertain. The CDR3 is 12 residues long. Germline V gives CDR1 SQVTM, CDR2 ANQGSEA. The germline V and J ends were trimmed by 3 bases and 7 bases, with 10 bases remaining between them. The CDR3 is CSVDSFGQPQHF. DNA for the CDR3: TGCAGCGTTGATTCATTCGGACAGCCCCAGCATTTT. Complete variable domain (other parts from reference TRBV29-1 and TRBJ1-5): SAVISQKPSRDICQRGTSLTIQCQVDSQVTMMFWYRQQPGQSLTLIATANQGSEATYESGFVIDKFPISRPNLTFSTLTVSNMSPEDSSIYLCSVDSFGQPQHFGDGTRLSIL.

As to this clonotype: A read error may explain this, as a much larger clone is one base away. This sequence joins TRBV9 and TRBJ2-5, with D perhaps matching TRBD2 (5 bases). Per the germline V gene, CDR1 is SGDLS and CDR2 is YYNGEE. Deletions cut 2 bases from V and 2 bases from J, with 10 bases between. The CDR3 has 14 amino acids. This chain's CDR3 is CASSVTAEQETQYF. The CDR3 DNA sequence: TGTGCCAGCAGCGTCACAGCGGAGCAAGAGACCCAGTACTTC. The full variable domain, rest sourced from reference TRBV9 and TRBJ2-5, is DSGVTQTPKHLITATGQRVTLRCSPRSGDLSVYWYQQSLDQGLQFLIQYYNGEERAKGNILERFSAQQFPDLHSELNLSSLELGDSALYFCASSVTAEQETQYFGPGTRLLVL.

Points on this clonotype: One end of the junction is discordant with germline, which a read error may explain. The chain couples TRBV6-5 to TRBJ1-2, with 9 bases matching TRBD1. The length of the CDR3 is 15 residues. The germline gives CDR1 MNHEY, CDR2 SVGAGI. This chain's CDR3 is CASSHRGTGPNGYTF. The CDR3 bases are TGTGCCAGCAGTCACCGGGGGACAGGGCCTAATGGCTATACCTTC.

This clonotype was detected only a few times. Here the CDR3 DNA reads TGTGCCAGCAGCCTAAACGTGGAGGATCAGCCCCAGCATTTT. This codes for CASSLNVEDQPQHF. The chain couples TRBV11-2 to TRBJ1-5; D gene unclear. Looked up from germline, CDR1 is SGHAT and CDR2 is FQNNGV. CDR3 length equals 14 residues. V dropped 5 bases and J dropped 5 bases, with 13 bases sitting between them.

The chain couples TRBV6-5 to TRBJ1-1; D is unresolved. The ends were cut back, 5 bases at V and 6 bases at J, with 13 bases in the middle. The CDR3 is 13 residues long. Germline values: CDR1 MNHEY, CDR2 SVGAGI. CDR3 sequence: CASSNGQAAEAFF. The CDR3 nucleotides are TGTGCCAGCAGTAACGGGCAGGCCGCTGAAGCTTTCTTT.

The rearrangement links TRBV29-1 to TRBJ2-7; 9 bases line up with TRBD1. Germline loops: CDR1 SQVTM, CDR2 ANQGSEA. This CDR3 contains 19 residues. V lost 6 bases, J lost 7 bases, and 28 bases stayed unmatched. CDR3 in amino acids: CSVAASNYLRDRAYNEQYF. The CDR3 DNA follows: TGCAGCGTCGCAGCCTCGAACTATTTACGGGACAGGGCTTACAATGAGCAGTACTTC.

The rearrangement uses TRBV10-3 and TRBJ1-2, with D unclear. V shed 8 bases and J shed 8 bases, with 15 bases lying between them. Per germline, CDR1 ENHRY and CDR2 SYGVKD. The CDR3 sequence is 12 residues long. CDR3 sequence reads: CAIRVDGDGYTF. CDR3 sequence (DNA): TGTGCCATCCGTGTAGACGGAGACGGCTACACCTTC.

V gene TRBV10-3 combines with J gene TRBJ1-4, with 10 nucleotides matching TRBD1. This CDR3 comprises 14 residues. Germline CDR1 ENHRY, CDR2 SYGVKD. The trim removed 4 bases at V and 5 bases at J, leaving 1 base unmatched. The CDR3 is CAISGQGANEKLFF. CDR3 DNA sequence: TGTGCCATCAGTGGACAGGGGGCGAATGAAAAACTGTTTTTT.

The genes are TRBV27 and TRBJ1-1, with no clear D. Germline assignment: CDR1 MNHEY and CDR2 SMNVEV (reference sequence). The CDR3 runs 15 residues. V lost 3 bases to trimming and J lost 0 bases, with 11 bases between them. Written as DNA, the CDR3 is TGTGCCAGCAGTTTGAGACCAGGTATGAACACTGAAGCTTTCTTT. Translating gives CASSLRPGMNTEAFF.

The sample holds one count of this clonotype. V gene TRBV6-6 combines with J gene TRBJ1-4; possible D gene TRBD1, 5 bases. The CDR3 runs 15 residues. Germline V gene data show CDR1 as MNHNY and CDR2 as SVGAGI (reference sequence). The V and J ends lost 6 bases and 4 bases respectively, with 15 bases between them. The CDR3 reads CASSRTGTVNEKLFF. CDR3 DNA: TGTGCCAGCAGCAGGACCGGGACTGTTAATGAAAAACTGTTTTTT.

This clonotype came up a few times. The genes are TRBV11-2 and TRBJ2-5; unclear D gene. V shed 4 bases and J shed 1 base, with 10 bases lying between them. This CDR3 contains 14 residues. In germline, CDR1 is SGHAT, CDR2 FQNNGV. This CDR3 is CASSSRQLQETQYF. Written as DNA, the CDR3 is TGTGCCAGCAGCTCTCGACAACTCCAAGAGACCCAGTACTTC.

As to this clonotype: This clone may be a read error of a much larger clone one base away. The chain couples TRBV11-1 to TRBJ2-1; D uncertain. The J call may be wrong; the DNA end is better matched by TRBJ2-7. The germline CDR1 and CDR2 sequences are SGHAT and FQDESV (reference sequence). The CDR3 runs 14 residues. The CDR3 region is CASSLSGPNNEQYF. Written as DNA, the CDR3 is TGTGCCAGCAGCCTCTCAGGACCAAACAATGAGCAGTACTTC.

This clonotype was counted many times. The genes are TRBV29-1 and TRBJ2-7; either TRBD1 or TRBD2 may fit D (5 bases each). Trimming cost V 4 bases and J 5 bases, with 15 bases left between them. The germline gives CDR1 SQVTM, CDR2 ANQGSEA. The CDR3 covers 13 residues. The CDR3 loop is CSVAPGPGNEQYF. DNA for the CDR3: TGCAGCGTTGCGCCGGGACCTGGGAACGAGCAGTACTTC.

The CDR3 DNA follows: TGTGCCAGCAGCCAGTTTCCGAGACAGGGGCAAGAGACCCAGTACTTC. Protein: CASSQFPRQGQETQYF. The chain is built from TRBV14 and TRBJ2-5; 8 nucleotides match TRBD1. The CDR3 is 16 residues long. CDR1 SGHDN and CDR2 FVKESK come from the germline V gene. V was pared by 3 bases and J by 2 bases, with 8 bases of the junction left unmatched.